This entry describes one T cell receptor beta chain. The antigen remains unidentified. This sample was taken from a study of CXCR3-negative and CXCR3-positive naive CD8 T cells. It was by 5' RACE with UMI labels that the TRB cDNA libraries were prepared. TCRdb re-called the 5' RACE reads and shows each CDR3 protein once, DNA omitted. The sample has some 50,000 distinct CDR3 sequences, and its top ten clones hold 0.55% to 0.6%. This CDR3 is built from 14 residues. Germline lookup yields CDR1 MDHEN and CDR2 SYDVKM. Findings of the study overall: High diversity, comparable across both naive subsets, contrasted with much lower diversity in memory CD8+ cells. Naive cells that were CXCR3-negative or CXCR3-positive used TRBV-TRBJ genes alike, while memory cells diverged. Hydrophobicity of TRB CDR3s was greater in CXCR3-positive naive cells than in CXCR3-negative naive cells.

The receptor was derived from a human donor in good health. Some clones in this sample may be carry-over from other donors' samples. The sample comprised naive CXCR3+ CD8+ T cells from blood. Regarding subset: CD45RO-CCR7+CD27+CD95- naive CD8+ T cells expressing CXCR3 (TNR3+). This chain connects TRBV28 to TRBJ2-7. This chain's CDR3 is CASSLQAGSYEQYF. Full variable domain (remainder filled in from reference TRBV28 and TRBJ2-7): DVKVTQSSRYLVKRTGEKVFLECVQDMDHENMFWYRQDPGLGLRLIYFSYDVKMKEKGDIPEGYSVSREKKERFSLILESASTNQTSMYLCASSLQAGSYEQYFGPGTRLTVT.